Presented here are 24 T cell receptor beta chains from one specimen sequenced in a study of blood T cells in healthy people across ages. Sample-barcoded 5' priming and a J-beta primer mix drove a second PCR of roughly 7 to 11 cycles. TCRdb re-called the 5' RACE reads through MiXCR, storing one row per CDR3 protein. The sample carries 800,000 to 950,000 distinct CDR3 sequences, 40% to 60% recorded once. Sequencing was carried out using blood. The origin of the receptors is a man in his thirties or forties in good health.

This chain joins TRBV21-1 and TRBJ2-1; whether TRBD1, the table's D call, matches the DNA was not checked. TRBV21-1 is reported as a pseudogene. This CDR3 region has 17 residues. The CDR3 is CASSATGVWGSYNEQFF. The CDR3 DNA reads as TGTGCCAGCAGCGCTACAGGGGTCTGGGGCTCCTACAATGAGCAGTTCTTC.

The rearrangement joins TRBV3-1 to TRBJ2-3, with 7 positions matching TRBD2. Germline-derived CDR1 and CDR2 are LGHDT and YNNKEL (reference sequence). V trimming: 0 bases; J trimming: 2 bases; junction bases outside the gene matches: 8. This CDR3 comprises 17 residues. The CDR3: CASSQETVGGNTDTQYF. The CDR3 DNA follows: TGTGCCAGCAGCCAAGAGACAGTGGGGGGGAACACAGATACGCAGTATTTT.

This clonotype was seen a handful of times. This chain joins TRBV11-2 and TRBJ1-6; D remains unclear. This CDR3 has 12 residues. The germline V and J ends were trimmed by 5 bases and 14 bases, with 13 bases remaining between them. Germline CDR1 reads SGHAT; CDR2 reads FQNNGV. The CDR3 loop is CASSPDGVALHF. The DNA of the CDR3 is TGTGCCAGCAGCCCGGACGGGGTGGCCCTCCACTTT.

Only a few counts were recorded for this clonotype. CDR3 sequence (DNA): TGCAGCGTAACAGGGGGGCCCCTCTCCTACGAGCAGTACTTC. As protein: CSVTGGPLSYEQYF. The genes are TRBV29-1 and TRBJ2-7; 8 bases are shared with TRBD1. CDR3 length: 14 residues. Germline V gene sequence: CDR1 SQVTM, CDR2 ANQGSEA. V was pared by 6 bases and J by 0 bases, with 7 bases of the junction left unmatched.

The CDR3 coding sequence is TGTGCCAGCAGCCTGGGACAGGGAGGCCATCAGCCCCAGCATTTT. It translates to CASSLGQGGHQPQHF. The gene calls are TRBV7-9 and TRBJ1-5; 9 nucleotides align to TRBD1. This CDR3 is built from 15 residues. Germline V gene data show CDR1 as SEHNR and CDR2 as FQNEAQ (reference sequence). V dropped 5 bases and J dropped 5; count of bases not matched to a gene: 7.

The chain links TRBV24-1 to TRBJ2-5; D perhaps matches TRBD1 (5 bases). The J call may not be correct, given that the DNA end is closer to TRBJ2-7. Germline CDR1 KGHDR, CDR2 SFDVKD. The CDR3 covers 11 residues. The CDR3 bases are TGTGCCACCAGTCAGGGTAGCGAGCAGTACTTC. Its translation is CATSQGSEQYF.

The genes are TRBV6-2 or TRBV6-3 and TRBJ1-2, with TRBD1 matching over 7 bases. V was clipped by 6 bases and J by 8 bases; unmatched bases: 6. Germline CDR1 reads MNHEY; CDR2 reads SVGEGT. The CDR3 is 12 residues long. Here the CDR3 DNA reads TGTGCCAGCAGGCCTGCAGGGGGAGGCTACACCTTC. Amino acids: CASRPAGGGYTF.

This chain's CDR3 is CASSEPWDINTEAFF. Written as DNA, the CDR3 is TGTGCCAGCAGTGAACCCTGGGACATTAACACTGAAGCTTTCTTT. The genes are TRBV6-1 and TRBJ1-1; the D gene is possibly TRBD1 (6 bases). This CDR3 has 15 residues. The V gene's germline CDR1 is MNHNS and CDR2 SASEGT. V lost 2 bases and J 2 bases, leaving 12 bases between the germline ends.

The chain recombines TRBV7-8 with TRBJ2-3; D is undetermined. This CDR3 has 17 amino acids. Germline assignment: CDR1 SGHVS and CDR2 FQNEAQ. Trimming removed 3 bases from V and 0 bases from J, with 16 bases in between. The CDR3 sequence: CASSFSYSLPSTDTQYF. The CDR3, as DNA: TGTGCCAGCAGCTTCTCATACTCCCTACCTAGCACAGATACGCAGTATTTT.

This chain connects TRBV6-2 or TRBV6-3 to TRBJ2-5; 9 bases are a match to TRBD1. Germline V CDR1 and CDR2: MNHEY, SVGEGT. V lost 5 bases, J lost 5 bases, and 9 bases stayed unmatched. The CDR3 length is 15 residues. CDR3 nucleotides: TGTGCCAGCAGTCCTAGGGGGACAGGGTTGGAGACCCAGTACTTC. It is translated as CASSPRGTGLETQYF.

The genes are TRBV4-2 and TRBJ2-5; TRBD1 aligns across 7 bases. The end of the DNA is better explained by TRBJ2-7, so the J call may be wrong. The CDR3 is 16 residues long. Germline CDR1 LGHNA, CDR2 YNFKEQ. The CDR3 region is CASSPGTGTEEHEQYF. DNA for the CDR3: TGTGCCAGCAGCCCCGGCACCGGGACAGAAGAACACGAGCAGTACTTC.

The chain has TRBV6-6 and TRBJ2-7; weak D call: TRBD1 (6 bases). The germline V and J ends were trimmed by 0 bases and 3 bases, with 12 bases remaining between them. The CDR3 is 15 amino acids. Germline V gene lookup returns CDR1 MNHNY and CDR2 SVGAGI (reference sequence). CDR3 coding DNA: TGTGCCAGCAGTTACTCGAGCGAACAGGGCTACGAGCAGTACTTC. This gives the protein CASSYSSEQGYEQYF.

J is TRBJ2-2 and V is TRBV2; the D call may be TRBD1 or TRBD2 (5 bases each). This CDR3 comprises 15 residues. The V gene's germline CDR1 is SNHLY and CDR2 FYNNEI. V lost 9 bases to trimming and J lost 1 base, with 15 bases between them. The CDR3 nucleotides are TGTGCCAGTGTGTCGGGACCTAGGAACACCGGGGAGCTGTTTTTT. Protein product: CASVSGPRNTGELFF. Based on the CDR3 plus reference TRBV2 and TRBJ2-2, the full variable domain is EPEVTQTPSHQVTQMGQEVILRCVPISNHLYFYWYRQILGQKVEFLVSFYNNEISEKSEIFDDQFSVERPDGSNFTLKIRSTKLEDSAMYFCASVSGPRNTGELFFGEGSRLTVL.

In its sample, this clonotype was seen once. Relative to the germline gene, one junction end is altered; a read error may explain this. The chain couples TRBV7-8 to TRBJ2-3; 8 bases line up with TRBD1. This CDR3 is 17 amino acids long. CDR1 SGHVS and CDR2 FQNEAQ come from the germline V gene. As DNA, the CDR3 is TGTGCCGGCAGCTTAGTATCGGCCAGGGGGCGTCGGGATACGCAGTATTTT. Translated, it gives CAGSLVSARGRRDTQYF.

The genes are TRBV5-1 and TRBJ1-1; perhaps TRBD1 as D (6 bases). Trimming stripped 1 base from V and 0 bases from J, with 10 bases between. The CDR3 extends over 15 amino acids. From germline, CDR1 is SGHRS and CDR2 YFSETQ. CDR3 coding DNA: TGCGCCAGCAGCTTGACAGGGCTCGTGAACACTGAAGCTTTCTTT. Its protein product is CASSLTGLVNTEAFF.

The V gene is TRBV6-1, the J gene TRBJ2-1; TRBD1 aligns across 8 bases. Per germline, CDR1 MNHNS and CDR2 SASEGT. The length of the CDR3 is 16 residues. V trimming: 2 bases; J trimming: 4 bases; junction bases outside the gene matches: 7. The CDR3 sequence: CASSENPGQVYNEQFF. The CDR3 DNA reads TGTGCCAGCAGTGAAAACCCGGGACAGGTATACAATGAGCAGTTCTTC.

The genes are TRBV3-1 and TRBJ2-3; D remains unclear. Per the germline V gene, CDR1 is LGHDT and CDR2 is YNNKEL (reference sequence). V was cut by 2 bases and J by 0 bases, with 12 bases left in between. The CDR3 consists of 16 residues. This CDR3 is CASSQPKGKSTDTQYF. The CDR3 DNA reads as TGTGCCAGCAGCCAACCGAAAGGCAAGAGCACAGATACGCAGTATTTT.

The chain recombines TRBV24-1 with TRBJ2-1, with a tentative D call TRBD2 (5 bases). This CDR3 has 12 residues. The V end lost 5 bases, the J end lost 13 bases, and 14 bases lay between the germline ends. The germline CDR1 and CDR2 sequences are KGHDR and SFDVKD. The CDR3 region has the DNA TGTGCCACCAGTGTTGGGGAGAGCATACAGTTCTTC. Translated: CATSVGESIQFF.

CDR3 nucleotides: TGCGCCAGCAGCTCCCCCGGGACAGGGTACAATGAGCAGTACTTC. Translated: CASSSPGTGYNEQYF. The J gene is TRBJ2-7, the V gene TRBV5-1, with 9 bases that match TRBD1. V shed 3 bases and J 7 bases; nucleotides not matched to a gene: 11. The CDR3 runs to 15 residues. Looked up from germline, CDR1 is SGHRS and CDR2 is YFSETQ. Based on the CDR3 plus reference TRBV5-1 and TRBJ2-7, the full variable domain is KAGVTQTPRYLIKTRGQQVTLSCSPISGHRSVSWYQQTPGQGLQFLFEYFSETQRNKGNFPGRFSGRQFSNSRSEMNVSTLELGDSALYLCASSSPGTGYNEQYFGPGTRLTVT.

This sequence joins TRBV2 and TRBJ2-1; 11 bases agree with TRBD2. The germline gives CDR1 SNHLY, CDR2 FYNNEI. The V and J ends lost 7 bases and 15 bases, in that order; junction bases with no gene match: 14. This CDR3 has 14 amino acids. CDR3 sequence reads: CASIEGLAGGMMFF. CDR3 nucleotides: TGTGCCAGCATCGAGGGTCTAGCGGGGGGAATGATGTTCTTC.

The table lists this clonotype with many counts. The chain employs TRBV2 and TRBJ1-2; D possibly corresponds to TRBD1 (6 bases). Trimming pared 7 bases from V and 4 bases from J, leaving 13 bases between. This CDR3 region has 13 residues. Germline V gives CDR1 SNHLY, CDR2 FYNNEI. The CDR3 DNA reads as TGTGCCAGCACCACGGACAGACTCTATGGCTACACCTTC. Its translation: CASTTDRLYGYTF.

This clonotype has ten or more counts. The chain joins TRBV4-2 to TRBJ2-3; D ambiguous. This CDR3 contains 11 residues. Trimming cost V 3 bases and J 6 bases, with 4 bases left between them. Germline CDR1 LGHNA, CDR2 YNFKEQ. CDR3 loop: CASSHSDTQYF. The CDR3 DNA is TGTGCCAGCAGCCACTCGGATACGCAGTATTTT.

The DNA of the CDR3 is TGTGCCAGCAGTACCACCGGGACAGGGGGCTACGAGCAGTACTTC. Protein product: CASSTTGTGGYEQYF. V is TRBV28 and J is TRBJ2-7, with 11 bases fitting TRBD1. With V trimmed by 5 bases and J by 3 bases, 6 bases remained unmatched. Germline CDR1 reads MDHEN; CDR2 reads SYDVKM. This CDR3 has 15 amino acids.

The chain carries TRBV9 and TRBJ2-3, with 9 bases aligning to TRBD2. Germline CDR1 and CDR2: SGDLS and YYNGEE. Germline trimming cut 0 bases from V and 6 bases from J; bases unmatched to any gene: 17. The CDR3 has 19 residues. In DNA form, the CDR3 reads TGTGCCAGCAGCGTAGCTCCTAGCGGGGACCCCAGTTTGAGGGATACGCAGTATTTT. It yields the protein CASSVAPSGDPSLRDTQYF.